Listed below are T cell receptor beta chains from one sample, sequenced in a study of cytomegalovirus exposure and HLA in healthy donors. Profiling relied on immunoSEQ multiplex PCR, and the TCRdb table lists in-frame clones only, not all of them. The table has over 85,000 clones, roughly 76% seen once; the top ten hold approximately 3.5%. The sequenced material came from PBMCs. The receptors here all came from a man aged 35-49 years in good health and CMV-seronegative. CDR3s leave out the opening cysteine and the closing phenylalanine or tryptophan. Fields, in order: clone size, J gene, V gene, CDR3 protein. Expanded clones get a size class; other rows say once, few or many, or leave the size out.

size: .
J: TRBJ1-2
V: TRBV6-1
CDR3: ASSEYGTLDGLPYGYT

size: few
J: TRBJ1-4
V: TRBV5-1
CDR3: ASRAGGSTNEKLF

size: .
J: TRBJ1-1
V: TRBV5-4
CDR3: ASSLGLDTEAF

size: .
J: TRBJ2-7
V: TRBV6-1
CDR3: ASSEDPRGGEQY

size: .
J: TRBJ2-5
V: TRBV2
CDR3: ASRMGGALETQY

size: .
J: TRBJ2-7
V: TRBV5-1
CDR3: ASSSGGGYEQY

size: .
J: TRBJ1-1
V: TRBV5-1
CDR3: ASSLMGGGTEAF

size: once
J: TRBJ2-3
V: TRBV7-6
CDR3: ASSSQWGREVSQY

size: .
J: TRBJ2-5
V: TRBV5-4
CDR3: ASSLGLLATGETQY

size: once
J: TRBJ2-5
V: TRBV5-1
CDR3: ASSKTAGETQY

size: .
J: TRBJ2-7
V: TRBV7-7
CDR3: ASSPGTGVSYEQY

size: once
J: TRBJ2-1
V: TRBV7-2
CDR3: ASSLAGDYNEQF

size: few
J: TRBJ1-1
V: TRBV29-1
CDR3: SAPDRASTEAF

size: .
J: TRBJ2-5
V: TRBV11-1
CDR3: ASSRTGGTQY

size: .
J: TRBJ1-4
V: TRBV4-2
CDR3: ASSQTGGTNEKLF

size: few
J: TRBJ1-5
V: TRBV5-1
CDR3: ASSYSGGGGQPQH

size: .
J: TRBJ2-7
V: TRBV19
CDR3: ASSIGTGTDEQY

size: .
J: TRBJ1-1
V: TRBV7-2
CDR3: ASSPGTDNTEAF

size: .
J: TRBJ2-3
V: TRBV10-3
CDR3: AISEEADTQY

size: .
J: TRBJ2-1
V: TRBV29-1
CDR3: SAGTRNEQF

size: few
J: TRBJ2-5
V: TRBV27
CDR3: ASSRGTVIAQETQY

size: few
J: TRBJ2-6
V: TRBV4-3
CDR3: ASSLAGTMSSGANVLT

size: .
J: TRBJ1-5
V: TRBV4-2
CDR3: ASSLGLNQPQH

size: .
J: TRBJ2-3
V: TRBV4-1
CDR3: ASSIQGTSTDTQY

size: .
J: TRBJ2-3
V: TRBV7-6
CDR3: ASSPLYGQGIDTQY

size: few
J: TRBJ2-5
V: TRBV29-1
CDR3: SVEGQEETQY

size: .
J: TRBJ2-5
V: TRBV10-3
CDR3: AISFDRETETQY

size: once
J: TRBJ2-2
V: TRBV29-1
CDR3: SVEGRTGELF

size: .
J: TRBJ1-4
V: TRBV4-2
CDR3: ASSRGTSEKLF

size: .
J: TRBJ2-3
V: TRBV7-2
CDR3: ASSLDRGWQY

size: few
J: TRBJ1-1
V: TRBV5-1
CDR3: ASSLGPGSGTEAF

size: .
J: TRBJ2-7
V: TRBV9
CDR3: ASSVRQGDEQY

size: .
J: TRBJ2-1
V: TRBV7-9
CDR3: ASSSSYYQYEQF

size: .
J: TRBJ2-2
V: TRBV5-4
CDR3: ASSLGGANLNTGELF

size: .
J: TRBJ1-2
V: TRBV6-1
CDR3: ASSQRPGLQYGYT

size: .
J: TRBJ2-7
V: TRBV4-2
CDR3: ASSVTSGGDFYEQY

size: .
J: TRBJ1-6
V: TRBV5-4
CDR3: ASSLAAGQGNSPLH

size: .
J: TRBJ2-5
V: TRBV13
CDR3: ASSWGGLIVGETQY

size: .
J: TRBJ2-5
V: TRBV18
CDR3: ASSPQAYRETQY

size: .
J: TRBJ2-7
V: TRBV7-2
CDR3: ASSLAFGVYAGDEQY

size: .
J: TRBJ1-2
V: TRBV6-1
CDR3: ASSPGEGGNGYT

size: .
J: TRBJ1-6
V: TRBV19
CDR3: ASSIQTTGNSPLH

size: once
J: TRBJ2-3
V: TRBV4-3
CDR3: ASSQDWGQGGDTQY

size: .
J: TRBJ1-5
V: TRBV6-5
CDR3: ASSTGQAYQPQH

size: once
J: TRBJ2-7
V: TRBV6-6
CDR3: ASSSTGSYEQY

size: .
J: TRBJ2-3
V: TRBV6-5
CDR3: ASSYLGQGADTQY

size: .
J: TRBJ2-1
V: TRBV28
CDR3: ASSLLGVGEQF

size: .
J: TRBJ1-2
V: TRBV7-2
CDR3: ASSLNNYGYT

size: .
J: TRBJ2-6
V: TRBV2
CDR3: ASSGDRGLGANVLT

size: .
J: TRBJ2-3
V: TRBV27
CDR3: ASSIGLAGGHHTDTQY

size: .
J: TRBJ1-1
V: TRBV4-1
CDR3: ASSRQGVNTEAF

size: .
J: TRBJ1-3
V: TRBV4-1
CDR3: ASSRKLTTGGSGNTIY

size: .
J: TRBJ2-1
V: TRBV7-6
CDR3: ASSSPTDNPF

size: .
J: TRBJ2-5
V: TRBV5-4
CDR3: ASSLAFSGGLGETQY

size: .
J: TRBJ2-7
V: TRBV5-1
CDR3: ASSSTGGSEQY

size: .
J: TRBJ2-3
V: TRBV9
CDR3: ASSVVPEGGGTDTQY

size: .
J: TRBJ1-2
V: TRBV27
CDR3: ASSFNPRTGDYGYT

size: .
J: TRBJ2-7
V: TRBV12-5
CDR3: ASGPRQGAAEQY

size: .
J: TRBJ1-5
V: TRBV5-1
CDR3: ASSLDSPNQPQH

size: once
J: TRBJ2-1
V: TRBV7-3
CDR3: ASSLSGGWVNEQF